The next 27 T cell receptor beta chains were all read from a single sample in a study of blood T cell repertoires in COVID-19. TCRdb's table, derived via immunoSEQ multiplex PCR, lists solely in-frame clones and lacks some. Here the sample spans fewer than 300,000 clones, over 65% being singletons. Input material: peripheral blood. These receptors were taken from a woman of 80 years or more with acute or convalescent COVID-19.

The V and J genes are TRBV9 and TRBJ2-2; perhaps TRBD2 as D (6 bases). V lost 0 bases and J lost 5, with 14 bases in between. CDR1 and CDR2 from the germline V gene are SGDLS and YYNGEE. There are 16 residues in the CDR3. CDR3 bases: TGTGCCAGCAGCGTAGTCCCTAGCGCGCTTACCGGGGAGCTGTTTTTT. Translation: CASSVVPSALTGELFF.

The genes are TRBV3-1 (or the pseudogene TRBV3-2) and TRBJ2-5; D may be TRBD2 (5 bases). Trimming shortened V by 4 bases and J by 5 bases, and 23 bases separated the two germline ends. The germline V gene encodes CDR1 LGHDT and CDR2 YNNKEL (reference sequence). This CDR3 is 17 amino acids long. For the CDR3, the DNA is TGTGCCAGCAGCCTAGGTGCGGGTACCCCTTTCGCGGAGACCCAGTACTTC. This codes for CASSLGAGTPFAETQYF.

The V call is TRBV4-1, the J call TRBJ1-6, with D possibly being TRBD1 (6 bases). The V gene lost 6 bases and the J gene lost 5 bases, with 17 bases spanning the gap. The CDR3 is 16 residues long. From germline, CDR1 is MGHRA and CDR2 YSYEKL. The CDR3 spells CASRDTQGYNNSPLHF. The CDR3 DNA sequence: TGCGCCAGCAGGGATACACAGGGATACAATAATTCACCCCTCCACTTT.

This chain uses TRBV11-1 with TRBJ1-2, with 7 bases identical to TRBD1. The germline CDR1 and CDR2 sequences are SGHAT and FQDESV (reference sequence). V was pared by 5 bases and J by 4 bases, with 10 bases of the junction left unmatched. There are 15 residues in the CDR3. The CDR3 reads CASSPGQADGYGYTF. CDR3 bases: TGTGCCAGCAGCCCAGGACAGGCCGACGGCTATGGCTACACCTTC. Full variable domain (outside the CDR3, taken from reference TRBV11-1 and TRBJ1-2): EAEVAQSPRYKITEKSQAVAFWCDPISGHATLYWYRQILGQGPELLVQFQDESVVDDSQLPKDRFSAERLKGVDSTLKIQPAELGDSAMYLCASSPGQADGYGYTFGSGTRLTVV.

This sequence joins TRBV5-1 and TRBJ2-5; D call uncertain. Germline V lookup: CDR1 SGHRS, CDR2 YFSETQ. This CDR3 is 13 amino acids long. Trimming shortened V by 8 bases and J by 1 base, and 12 bases separated the two germline ends. DNA for the CDR3: TGCGCCAGTCCGGGTGAGGTCCAAGAGACCCAGTACTTC. Translation gives CASPGEVQETQYF.

This clone was seen a few times. This sequence joins TRBV7-2 and TRBJ1-3, with D perhaps matching TRBD1 (5 bases). The ends were cut back, 1 base at V and 0 bases at J, with 10 bases in the middle. The CDR3 runs to 16 residues. Germline CDR1 is SGHTA and CDR2 is FQGNSA. Here the CDR3 reads CASSLVGLSSGNTIYF. CDR3 sequence (DNA): TGTGCCAGCAGCTTAGTGGGACTAAGCTCTGGAAACACCATATATTTT. Using reference TRBV7-2 and TRBJ1-3 for the parts outside the CDR3, the full variable domain is GAGVSQSPSNKVTEKGKDVELRCDPISGHTALYWYRQSLGQGLEFLIYFQGNSAPDKSGLPSDRFSAERTGGSVSTLTIQRTQQEDSAVYLCASSLVGLSSGNTIYFGEGSWLTVV.

This sequence joins TRBV18 and TRBJ2-7; tentative D call: TRBD1 (6 bases). CDR1 is KGHSH and CDR2 is LQKENI in the germline V gene. V lost 0 bases and J lost 2, with 8 bases in between. This CDR3 is built from 14 residues. The CDR3 protein is CASSPPGAPYEQYF. CDR3 bases: TGTGCCAGCTCACCACCGGGGGCCCCCTACGAGCAGTACTTC. The full variable domain, with the rest looked up from reference TRBV18 and TRBJ2-7, is NAGVMQNPRHLVRRRGQEARLRCSPMKGHSHVYWYRQLPEEGLKFMVYLQKENIIDESGMPKERFSAEFPKEGPSILRIQQVVRGDSAAYFCASSPPGAPYEQYFGPGTRLTVT.

The chain joins TRBV27 to TRBJ2-1; 8 bases map to TRBD1. V shed 3 bases, J shed 10 bases, and the junction held 8 bases outside the gene matches. Germline V lookup: CDR1 MNHEY, CDR2 SMNVEV (reference sequence). The CDR3 totals 14 residues. This CDR3 is CASSFGDRLGEQFF. CDR3 nucleotide sequence: TGTGCCAGCAGTTTTGGGGACAGGTTAGGGGAGCAGTTCTTC.

CDR3 loop: CASSPDRPRGNTIYF. The CDR3 coding sequence is TGCGCCAGCAGCCCCGACAGACCCCGTGGAAACACCATATATTTT. The J gene is TRBJ1-3, the V gene TRBV5-1, with D perhaps matching TRBD1 (5 bases). Germline-derived CDR1 and CDR2 are SGHRS and YFSETQ. The V and J ends lost 4 bases and 3 bases respectively, with 14 bases between them. The CDR3 is 15 residues long.

The V gene is TRBV10-3, the J gene TRBJ1-3; the D is unclear. Trimming removed 1 base at V and 4 bases at J, with 5 bases between. The CDR3 loop spans 13 amino acids. Per the germline V gene, CDR1 is ENHRY and CDR2 is SYGVKD. In nucleotides, the CDR3 is TGTGCCATCAGTGAGTACAGAGGAAACACCATATATTTT. Protein: CAISEYRGNTIYF.

The chain employs TRBV19 and TRBJ2-7, with D possibly being TRBD1 (5 bases). Trimming removed 5 bases at V and 7 bases at J, with 18 bases between. This CDR3 spans 14 amino acids. Germline V CDR1 and CDR2: LNHDA, SQIVND (reference sequence). The CDR3 DNA reads TGTGCCAGTAGTGCCCTTATAGGGGTGGGGGAGCAGTACTTC. The encoded protein is CASSALIGVGEQYF.

The chain employs TRBV2 and TRBJ1-1; no clear D. The V gene lost 7 bases and the J gene lost 1 base, with 19 bases spanning the gap. Germline V lookup: CDR1 SNHLY, CDR2 FYNNEI. The CDR3 is 16 residues long. CDR3 region: CASTAQGAGSNTEAFF. The CDR3 nucleotides are TGTGCCAGCACCGCACAAGGTGCGGGCTCGAACACTGAAGCTTTCTTT.

This chain joins TRBV15 and TRBJ2-2; the match to TRBD1 covers 8 bases. The CDR3 is made up of 16 amino acids. Trimming removed 2 bases from V and 6 bases from J; junction bases left unmatched: 8. In germline, CDR1 is LNHNV, CDR2 YYDKDF (reference sequence). CDR3 nucleotides: TGTGCCACCAGCAGAATAGGACAGGGAGGAGCCGGGGAGCTGTTTTTT. Residues: CATSRIGQGGAGELFF.

This clone appeared a single time. This chain connects TRBV5-4 to TRBJ1-3, with D uncertain. The CDR3 spans 16 residues. CDR1 SGHNT and CDR2 YYREEE come from the germline V gene (reference sequence). The germline V and J ends were trimmed by 0 bases and 0 bases, with 10 bases remaining between them. CDR3 coding DNA: TGTGCCAGCAGCTTGGGAGGCGCGGACTCTGGAAACACCATATATTTT. It encodes CASSLGGADSGNTIYF.

The chain carries TRBV4-2 and TRBJ2-5; D remains ambiguous. Trimming stripped 0 bases from V and 4 bases from J, with 6 bases between. Germline-derived CDR1 and CDR2 are LGHNA and YNFKEQ. The CDR3 extends over 13 amino acids. The DNA for the CDR3 is TGTGCCAGCAGCCAAGATAAGCGAGAGACCCAGTACTTC. Its protein product is CASSQDKRETQYF.

The CDR3 region has the DNA TGTGCCAGCAGCTTAGTGGGACCGACAGGGCAAGAGACCCAGTACTTC. Translated: CASSLVGPTGQETQYF. The chain is built from TRBV7-2 and TRBJ2-5; 7 positions match TRBD1. V lost 1 base, J lost 2 bases, and 7 bases stayed unmatched. This CDR3 has 16 amino acids. The germline CDR1 and CDR2 sequences are SGHTA and FQGNSA.

The rearrangement joins TRBV5-1 to TRBJ1-1; 8 nucleotides line up with TRBD1. V lost 0 bases and J lost 6; bases outside the gene matches: 10. Per the germline V gene, CDR1 is SGHRS and CDR2 is YFSETQ. This CDR3 has 16 amino acids. The CDR3 spells CASSLGDRGRVSEAFF. For the CDR3, the DNA is TGCGCCAGCAGCTTGGGAGACAGGGGTAGGGTCTCTGAAGCTTTCTTT.

J is TRBJ2-5 and V is TRBV5-1, with a tentative D call TRBD1 (5 bases). The CDR3 contains 16 residues. The V end lost 2 bases, the J end lost 5 bases, and 19 bases lay between the germline ends. Germline loops: CDR1 SGHRS, CDR2 YFSETQ. Here the CDR3 DNA reads TGCGCCAGCAGCTTTATGGGTTTTGGAAAGGGGGAGACCCAGTACTTC. This translates into CASSFMGFGKGETQYF.

There are many counts of this clone. The chain carries TRBV2 and TRBJ1-2, with TRBD1 matching 12 bases. The germline V gene has CDR1 SNHLY and CDR2 FYNNEI. CDR3 length: 15 residues. V lost 3 bases, J lost 7 bases, and 6 bases stayed unmatched. CDR3 protein: CASSDGTGGVGGYTF. The CDR3 DNA reads as TGTGCCAGCAGTGATGGGACAGGGGGCGTTGGTGGCTACACCTTC.

This rearrangement joins TRBV7-2 to TRBJ1-5; 8 bases map to TRBD1. In germline, CDR1 is SGHTA, CDR2 FQGNSA. The CDR3 loop spans 14 amino acids. Trimming removed 5 bases from V and 6 bases from J; junction bases left unmatched: 6. CDR3 in DNA: TGTGCCAGCAGCCCGGACAGGGTAGGTCAGCCCCAGCATTTT. Protein product: CASSPDRVGQPQHF.

The chain recombines TRBV14 with TRBJ1-1; TRBD1 aligns across 8 bases. In germline, CDR1 is SGHDN, CDR2 FVKESK. The CDR3 totals 19 residues. The junction had 18 bases not matched to a gene; V was cut back by 4 bases and J by 2 bases. The CDR3 coding sequence is TGTGCCAGCAGCCCCTCACTCCGACAGGGGCGAAGGAGAAACACTGAAGCTTTCTTT. Its translation is CASSPSLRQGRRRNTEAFF.

The sample holds a few counts of this clone. The chain carries TRBV19 and TRBJ1-2; 7 bases line up with TRBD1. Germline lookup yields CDR1 LNHDA and CDR2 SQIVND (reference sequence). The V gene end was trimmed by 5 bases and the J gene end by 4 bases; junction bases not matched to a gene: 10. The CDR3 sequence is 15 residues long. DNA of the CDR3: TGTGCCAGTAGTCTTGACAGGGAGTCTCCCTATGGCTACACCTTC. This gives the protein CASSLDRESPYGYTF.

This clone occurred once. The V gene is TRBV29-1, the J gene TRBJ1-2; 9 nucleotides match TRBD1. Trimming cost V 6 bases and J 5 bases; bases outside gene matches: 7. Germline V lookup: CDR1 SQVTM, CDR2 ANQGSEA. The CDR3 sequence is 13 residues long. The CDR3 sequence is CSVRQGVKYGYTF. The CDR3, as DNA: TGCAGCGTGAGACAGGGGGTGAAATATGGCTACACCTTC. Together with reference TRBV29-1 and TRBJ1-2, the CDR3 gives the full variable domain: SAVISQKPSRDICQRGTSLTIQCQVDSQVTMMFWYRQQPGQSLTLIATANQGSEATYESGFVIDKFPISRPNLTFSTLTVSNMSPEDSSIYLCSVRQGVKYGYTFGSGTRLTVV.

V and J are TRBV6-2 or TRBV6-3 and TRBJ2-2; 7 bases line up with TRBD1. The V gene end was trimmed by 0 bases and the J gene end by 0 bases; junction bases not matched to a gene: 4. CDR3 length: 17 amino acids. CDR1 and CDR2 (germline): MNHEY, SVGEGT. Here the CDR3 DNA reads TGTGCCAGCAGTTACTCCGGGACAGCCGCGAACACCGGGGAGCTGTTTTTT. Protein: CASSYSGTAANTGELFF.

This rearrangement joins TRBV5-4 to TRBJ2-7; D may be TRBD1 (6 bases). The CDR3 contains 13 residues. V was trimmed by 5 bases and J by 5 bases, leaving 14 bases between them. CDR1 is SGHNT and CDR2 is YYREEE in the germline V gene (reference sequence). CDR3 coding DNA: TGTGCCAGCAGTCCTCCGGGACAAGACGAGCAGTACTTC. Translation gives CASSPPGQDEQYF.

The chain employs TRBV7-9 and TRBJ1-2; TRBD1 agrees at 7 bases. CDR1 and CDR2 from the germline V gene are SEHNR and FQNEAQ (reference sequence). The CDR3 is made up of 14 amino acids. J lost 4 bases, V lost 0 bases, and 2 bases had no gene match. The chain's CDR3 is CASSLADRVYGYTF. For the CDR3, the DNA is TGTGCCAGCAGCTTAGCCGACAGGGTCTATGGCTACACCTTC.

The chain carries TRBV5-5 and TRBJ2-1; no clear D gene. The V end was cut by 0 bases, the J end by 4 bases, with 11 bases between. Germline V gives CDR1 SGHKS, CDR2 YYEKEE (reference sequence). The CDR3 extends over 15 amino acids. CDR3 DNA: TGTGCCAGCAGCTTGGGGTCAGAGGAATACAATGAGCAGTTCTTC. Translated, it gives CASSLGSEEYNEQFF.